Shown below are 6 T cell receptor beta chains from a single sample sequenced in a study of T cells in Graves' hyperthyroidism and ophthalmopathy. Amplification targeted TCR beta CDR3 regions from RNA transcripts. The HTBI primer set was used in a first-round RT-PCR of the TCR CDR3. TCRdb analysed the multiplex PCR reads with MiXCR anew, one entry per CDR3 protein. The sample includes a few hundred thousand distinct CDR3 sequences, 46% of them seen just once. Sequencing input: peripheral blood or thyroid tissue (not recorded which). These receptors were taken from an adult woman with Graves' disease, either hyperthyroidism or ophthalmopathy (not recorded which).

At least ten counts were recorded for this clonotype. The chain recombines TRBV10-3 with TRBJ1-4; 10 nucleotides align to TRBD1. The V and J ends lost 2 bases and 8 bases, in that order; junction bases with no gene match: 2. The CDR3 has 14 amino acids. From germline, CDR1 is ENHRY and CDR2 SYGVKD. CDR3 in DNA: TGTGCCATCAGTGAGGGGACAGGGGTCGAAAAACTGTTTTTT. Its protein product is CAISEGTGVEKLFF.

This clonotype has ten or more counts. The chain uses TRBV29-1 and TRBJ1-2; D is uncertain. CDR3 size: 11 residues. Looked up from germline, CDR1 is SQVTM and CDR2 is ANQGSEA. V lost 3 bases to trimming and J lost 1 base, with 3 bases between them. The CDR3 sequence: CSVDSNYGYTF. The CDR3 DNA reads as TGCAGCGTTGACAGTAACTATGGCTACACCTTC.

The rearrangement uses TRBV10-2 and TRBJ1-2; D is unclear. Germline-derived CDR1 and CDR2 are WSHSY and SAAADI. The CDR3 is 17 residues long. V was pared by 1 base and J by 4 bases, with 19 bases between. Here the CDR3 DNA reads TGCGCCAGCAGTGAGTGGGGAGGCGAGTTCCCCGTCTATGGCTACACCTTC. This codes for CASSEWGGEFPVYGYTF.

In regard to this clonotype: One end of the junction does not line up with germline, which may come from a read error. The chain combines TRBV10-2 with TRBJ1-2; TRBD1 is a possible D gene (6 bases). The germline V gene has CDR1 WSHSY and CDR2 SAAADI. This CDR3 contains 14 residues. The chain's CDR3 is CASSRPGQEYGYTF. DNA of the CDR3: TGTGCCAGCAGCCGGCCGGGACAAGAATATGGCTACACCTTC.

Concerning this clonotype: Here the CDR3 omits its conserved ending phenylalanine or tryptophan, so a read error is the likely source. Because the CDR3's place on the DNA is in doubt, the DNA is left out and the CDR3 is given as listed by TCRdb. V gene TRBV11-2 combines with J gene TRBJ2-5; the listed D gene, TRBD2, was not tested against the DNA. The CDR3 is 15 residues long, ends included. CDR1 is SGHAT, CDR2 FQNNGV, per germline. The CDR3 sequence: CASSFDTLYGYTFGS.

This chain uses TRBV29-1 with TRBJ1-1, with 9 bases identical to TRBD1. The germline V gene has CDR1 SQVTM and CDR2 ANQGSEA. The ends lost 7 bases at V and 1 base at J; junction bases unmatched: 4. The CDR3 contains 13 residues. The CDR3 DNA reads as TGCAGCGCTAACAGGGGGCCGAACACTGAAGCTTTCTTT. Translation gives CSANRGPNTEAFF.